This TCR beta chain was sequenced during a study of identical twins. In this sample, this clonotype turned up a few times. Template switching created a universal primer site, and the cDNA included unique molecular identifiers. TCRdb re-derived calls from the 5' RACE reads in MiXCR, one entry per CDR3 protein. The sample carries over 200,000 distinct CDR3 sequences, around 10% recorded once. Germline CDR1 reads DFQATT; CDR2 reads SNEGSKA (reference sequence). The CDR3 consists of 15 residues. V shed 5 bases and J shed 0 bases, with 14 bases lying between them. The sequenced material came from memory (CD45RO+) T cells sorted from blood. The source of this sequence is a young woman in good health. The V call is TRBV20-1, the J call TRBJ2-4; D not certain. The chain's CDR3 is CSAWAFVLAKNIQYF. In DNA, the CDR3 is TGCAGTGCTTGGGCTTTTGTACTAGCCAAAAACATTCAGTACTTC.